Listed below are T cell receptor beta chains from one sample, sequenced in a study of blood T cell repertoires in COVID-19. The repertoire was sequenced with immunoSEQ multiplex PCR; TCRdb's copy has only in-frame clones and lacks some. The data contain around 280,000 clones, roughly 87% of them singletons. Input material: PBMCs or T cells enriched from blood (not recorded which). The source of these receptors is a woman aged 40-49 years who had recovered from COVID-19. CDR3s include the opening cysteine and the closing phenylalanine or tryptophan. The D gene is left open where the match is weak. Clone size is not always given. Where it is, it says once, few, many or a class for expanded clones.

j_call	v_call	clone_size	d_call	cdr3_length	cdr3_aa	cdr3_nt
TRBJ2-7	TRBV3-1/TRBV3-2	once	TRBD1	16	CASSQDGTGRRYEQYF	TGTGCCAGCAGCCAAGATGGGACAGGCCGTCGCTACGAGCAGTACTTC
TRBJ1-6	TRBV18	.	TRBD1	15	CASSPGTGPGAPLHF	TGTGCCAGCTCACCAGGGACAGGGCCGGGAGCACCCCTCCACTTT
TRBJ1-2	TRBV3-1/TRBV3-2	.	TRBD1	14	CASSQRQGNYGYTF	TGTGCCAGCAGCCAGAGACAGGGGAACTATGGCTACACCTTC
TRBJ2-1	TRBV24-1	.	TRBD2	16	CATSGSSGPSYNEQFF	TGTGCCACCAGTGGCTCTAGCGGTCCTTCCTACAATGAGCAGTTCTTC
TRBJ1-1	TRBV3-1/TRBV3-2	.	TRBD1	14	CASSNRGTNTEAFF	TGTGCCAGCAGCAACAGGGGAACGAACACTGAAGCTTTCTTT
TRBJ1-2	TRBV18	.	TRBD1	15	CASSPGDRPYYGYTF	TGTGCCAGCTCACCGGGGGACAGGCCCTACTATGGCTACACCTTC
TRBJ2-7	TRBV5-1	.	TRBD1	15	CASSLDDRGTYEQYF	TGCGCCAGCAGCTTAGACGACAGGGGTACCTACGAGCAGTACTTC
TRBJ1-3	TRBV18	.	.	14	CASSPDSSGNTIYF	TGTGCCAGCTCACCAGACAGCTCTGGAAACACCATATATTTT
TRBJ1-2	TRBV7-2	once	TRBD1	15	CASSLGTGANYGYTF	TGTGCCAGCAGCCTAGGGACAGGAGCTAACTATGGCTACACCTTC
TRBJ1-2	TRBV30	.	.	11	CAWRTGKLWTF	TGTGCCTGGAGAACCGGAAAACTATGGACCTTC
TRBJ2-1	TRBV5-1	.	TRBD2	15	CASSFLPSGSDEQFF	TGCGCCAGCAGCTTTTTGCCTAGCGGGAGTGATGAGCAGTTCTTC
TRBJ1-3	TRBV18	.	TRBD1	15	CASSPGTGAGNTIYF	TGTGCCAGCTCACCTGGGACAGGGGCTGGAAACACCATATATTTT
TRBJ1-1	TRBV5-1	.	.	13	CASSWRGNTEAFF	TGCGCCAGCAGCTGGAGGGGGAACACTGAAGCTTTCTTT
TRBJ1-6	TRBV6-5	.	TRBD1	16	CASSYSAGGPNSPLHF	TGTGCCAGCAGTTACTCGGCAGGGGGTCCTAATTCACCCCTCCACTTT
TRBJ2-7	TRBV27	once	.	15	CASSVTQGAPYEQYF	TGTGCCAGCAGTGTAACGCAGGGTGCCCCCTACGAGCAGTACTTC
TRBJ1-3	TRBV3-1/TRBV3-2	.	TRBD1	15	CASTPGTVSGNTIYF	TGTGCCAGCACACCCGGGACAGTCTCTGGAAACACCATATATTTT
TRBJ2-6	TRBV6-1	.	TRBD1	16	CASREPQGTGANVLTF	TGTGCCAGCAGAGAACCACAGGGGACTGGGGCCAACGTCCTGACTTTC
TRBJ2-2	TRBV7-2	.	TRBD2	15	CASRKLAGGAGELFF	TGTGCCAGCAGAAAGCTAGCGGGAGGAGCCGGGGAGCTGTTTTTT
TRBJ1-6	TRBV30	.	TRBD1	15	CAWSVPGTAITPLHF	TGTGCCTGGAGTGTACCCGGGACAGCAATTACACCCCTCCACTTT